This T cell receptor beta chain stems from a study of blood T cell repertoires in COVID-19. Whole-study context: Sites in the United States, Italy and Spain provided acute and convalescent COVID-19 samples.

The CDR3 sequence is 15 residues long. The ends were cut back, 1 base at V and 4 bases at J, with 13 bases in the middle. Germline CDR1 and CDR2: MNHGY and SVAAGI. During active infection, Seattle patients enrolled and were then monitored through disease. Study processing details: From reference gene primer amplification, estimates of nucleated cell counts were derived. Profiled with immunoSEQ multiplex PCR; TCRdb holds only in-frame clones, not every one. That table furnishes V, J and clone size, whereas the DNA furnished D and trimming. The sample yields about 200,000 clones, around 90% seen once. The sample comprised peripheral blood. The V call is TRBV6-9, the J call TRBJ1-2; no firm D call. The receptor was isolated from a man aged 55 to 69 with COVID-19, enrolled during active disease. The CDR3 loop reads CASSYWALLFYGYTF. The CDR3 DNA sequence: TGTGCCAGCAGTTATTGGGCCCTGTTATTCTATGGCTACACCTTC.